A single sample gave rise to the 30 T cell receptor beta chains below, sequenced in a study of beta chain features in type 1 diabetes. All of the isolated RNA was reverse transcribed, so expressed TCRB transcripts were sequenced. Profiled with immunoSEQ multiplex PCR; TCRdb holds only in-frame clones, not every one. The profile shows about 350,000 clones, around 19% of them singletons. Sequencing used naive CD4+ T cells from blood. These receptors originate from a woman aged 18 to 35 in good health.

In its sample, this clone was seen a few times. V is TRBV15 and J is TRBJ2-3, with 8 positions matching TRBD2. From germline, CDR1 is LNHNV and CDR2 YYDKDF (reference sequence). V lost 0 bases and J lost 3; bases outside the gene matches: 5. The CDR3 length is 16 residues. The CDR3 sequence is CATSRDRTGGTDTQYF. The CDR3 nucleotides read TGTGCCACCAGCAGAGATAGGACGGGAGGGACAGATACGCAGTATTTT. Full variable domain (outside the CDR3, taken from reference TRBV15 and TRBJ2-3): DAMVIQNPRYQVTQFGKPVTLSCSQTLNHNVMYWYQQKSSQAPKLLFHYYDKDFNNEADTPDNFQSRRPNTSFCFLDIRSPGLGDTAMYLCATSRDRTGGTDTQYFGPGTRLTVL.

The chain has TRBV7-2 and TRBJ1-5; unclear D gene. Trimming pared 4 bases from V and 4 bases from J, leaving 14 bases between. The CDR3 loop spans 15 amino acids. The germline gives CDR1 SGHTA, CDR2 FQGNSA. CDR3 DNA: TGTGCCAGCAGCTGGTCTCGGAGCATGAATCAGCCCCAGCATTTT. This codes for CASSWSRSMNQPQHF.

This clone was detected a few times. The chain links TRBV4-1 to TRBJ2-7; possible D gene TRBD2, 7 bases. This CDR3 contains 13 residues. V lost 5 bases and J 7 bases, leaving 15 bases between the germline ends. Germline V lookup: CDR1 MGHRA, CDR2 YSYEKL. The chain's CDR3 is CASSGGGQAEQYF. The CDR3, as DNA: TGCGCCAGCAGCGGCGGGGGCCAAGCGGAGCAGTACTTC.

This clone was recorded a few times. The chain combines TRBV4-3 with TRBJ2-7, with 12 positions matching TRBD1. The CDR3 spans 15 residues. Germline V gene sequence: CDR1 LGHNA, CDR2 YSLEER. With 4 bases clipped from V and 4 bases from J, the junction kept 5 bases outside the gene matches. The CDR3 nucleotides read TGCGCCAGCAGCCCGGGACAGGGGGCTTCGTACGAGCAGTACTTC. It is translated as CASSPGQGASYEQYF.

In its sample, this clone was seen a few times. The CDR3 sequence: CASSSTTSKETQYF. CDR3 bases: TGTGCCAGCAGCTCCACGACTAGCAAAGAGACCCAGTACTTC. V is TRBV4-2 and J is TRBJ2-5, with 7 bases that match TRBD2. Trimming removed 5 bases from V and 3 bases from J; junction bases left unmatched: 6. CDR3 length: 14 amino acids. Germline V lookup: CDR1 LGHNA, CDR2 YNFKEQ.

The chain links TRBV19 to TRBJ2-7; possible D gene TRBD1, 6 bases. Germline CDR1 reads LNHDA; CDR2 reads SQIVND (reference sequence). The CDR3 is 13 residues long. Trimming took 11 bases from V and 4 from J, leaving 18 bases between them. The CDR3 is CADLRGRGYEQYF. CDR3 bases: TGTGCCGACCTGCGTGGCAGGGGATACGAGCAGTACTTC.

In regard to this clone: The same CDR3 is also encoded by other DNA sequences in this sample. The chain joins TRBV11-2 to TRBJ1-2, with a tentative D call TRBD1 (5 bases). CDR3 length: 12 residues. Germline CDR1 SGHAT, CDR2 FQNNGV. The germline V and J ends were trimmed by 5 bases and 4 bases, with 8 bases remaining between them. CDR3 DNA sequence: TGTGCCAGCAGCCCCCAGGGCTATGGCTACACCTTC. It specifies CASSPQGYGYTF.

CDR3 amino acids: CASKSLAGGPKEQYF. The CDR3, as DNA: TGTGCCAGCAAGTCCTTAGCGGGAGGGCCGAAGGAGCAGTACTTC. V is TRBV7-2 and J is TRBJ2-7; the match to TRBD2 covers 11 bases. Germline V gives CDR1 SGHTA, CDR2 FQGNSA. The CDR3 is 15 amino acids. V gave up 7 bases and J gave up 7 bases; unmatched junction bases: 12.

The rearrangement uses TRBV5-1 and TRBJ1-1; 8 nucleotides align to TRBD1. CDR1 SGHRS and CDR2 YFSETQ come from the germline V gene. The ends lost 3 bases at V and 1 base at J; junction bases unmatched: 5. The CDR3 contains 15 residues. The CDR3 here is CASSSSGTGNTEAFF. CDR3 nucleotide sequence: TGCGCCAGCAGCTCCTCCGGGACAGGGAACACTGAAGCTTTCTTT.

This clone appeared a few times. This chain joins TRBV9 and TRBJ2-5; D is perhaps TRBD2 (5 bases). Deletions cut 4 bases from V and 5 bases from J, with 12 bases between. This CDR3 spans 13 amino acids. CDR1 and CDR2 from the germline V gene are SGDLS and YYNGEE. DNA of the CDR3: TGTGCCAGCAGCCCCTCACCGGGGGAGACCCAGTACTTC. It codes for CASSPSPGETQYF.

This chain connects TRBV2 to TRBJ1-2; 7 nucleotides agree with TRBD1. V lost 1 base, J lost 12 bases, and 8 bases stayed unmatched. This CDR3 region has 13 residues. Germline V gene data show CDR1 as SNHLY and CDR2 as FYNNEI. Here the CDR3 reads CASSEEQGSSHTF. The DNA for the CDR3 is TGTGCCAGCAGTGAAGAACAGGGGTCCTCGCACACCTTC.

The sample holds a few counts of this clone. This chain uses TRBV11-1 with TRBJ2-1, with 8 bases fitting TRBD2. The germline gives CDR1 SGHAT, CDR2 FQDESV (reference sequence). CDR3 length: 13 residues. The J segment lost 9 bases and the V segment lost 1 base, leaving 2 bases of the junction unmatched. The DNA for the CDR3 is TGTGCCAGCAGCTTAGAAACTAGCGGTGAGCAGTTCTTC. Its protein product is CASSLETSGEQFF.

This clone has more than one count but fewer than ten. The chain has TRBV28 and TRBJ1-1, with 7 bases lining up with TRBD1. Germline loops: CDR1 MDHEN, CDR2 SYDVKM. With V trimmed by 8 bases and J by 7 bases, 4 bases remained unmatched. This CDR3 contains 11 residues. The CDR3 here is CASPPGGEAFF. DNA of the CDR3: TGTGCCAGCCCCCCAGGGGGTGAAGCTTTCTTT.

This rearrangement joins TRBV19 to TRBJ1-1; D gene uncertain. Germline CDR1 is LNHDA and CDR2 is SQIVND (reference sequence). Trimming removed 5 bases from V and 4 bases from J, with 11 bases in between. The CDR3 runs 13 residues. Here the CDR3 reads CASSDSMFTEAFF. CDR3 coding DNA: TGTGCCAGTAGTGATAGCATGTTCACTGAAGCTTTCTTT.

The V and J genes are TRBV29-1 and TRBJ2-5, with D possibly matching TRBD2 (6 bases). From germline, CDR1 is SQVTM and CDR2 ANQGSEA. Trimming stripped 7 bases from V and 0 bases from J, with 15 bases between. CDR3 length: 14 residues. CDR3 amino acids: CSANGGVYQETQYF. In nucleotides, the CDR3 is TGCAGCGCCAACGGCGGGGTCTACCAAGAGACCCAGTACTTC.

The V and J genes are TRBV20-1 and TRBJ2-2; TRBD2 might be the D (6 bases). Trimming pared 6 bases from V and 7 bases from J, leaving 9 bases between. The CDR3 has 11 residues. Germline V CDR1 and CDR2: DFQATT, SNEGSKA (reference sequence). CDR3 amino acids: CSALRDGELFF. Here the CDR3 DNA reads TGCAGTGCCCTGCGGGACGGGGAGCTGTTTTTT.

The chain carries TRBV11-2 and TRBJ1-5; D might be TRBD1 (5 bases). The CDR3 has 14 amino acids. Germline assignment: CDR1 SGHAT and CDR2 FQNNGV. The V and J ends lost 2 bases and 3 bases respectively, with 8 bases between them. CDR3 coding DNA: TGTGCCAGCAGCTTACCAGGGCCCAATCAGCCCCAGCATTTT. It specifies CASSLPGPNQPQHF.

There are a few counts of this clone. The DNA of the CDR3 is TGCGCCAGCAGCTCCGGGACAGGGGAGGGCACAGATACGCAGTATTTT. Residues: CASSSGTGEGTDTQYF. The J gene is TRBJ2-3, the V gene TRBV5-1, with 10 bases identical to TRBD1. This CDR3 region has 16 residues. V lost 3 bases, J lost 1 base, and 5 bases stayed unmatched. Germline assignment: CDR1 SGHRS and CDR2 YFSETQ.

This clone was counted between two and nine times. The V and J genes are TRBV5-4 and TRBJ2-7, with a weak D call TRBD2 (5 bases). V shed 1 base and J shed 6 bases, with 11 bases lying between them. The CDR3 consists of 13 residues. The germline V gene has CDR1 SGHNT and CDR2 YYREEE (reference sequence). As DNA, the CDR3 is TGTGCCAGCAGCTTGTTCGGGGTCCGCGAGCAGTACTTC. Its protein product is CASSLFGVREQYF.

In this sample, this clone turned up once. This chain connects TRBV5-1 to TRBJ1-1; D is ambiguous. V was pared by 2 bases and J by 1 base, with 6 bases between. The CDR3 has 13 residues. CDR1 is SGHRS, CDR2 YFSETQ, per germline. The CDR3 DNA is TGCGCCAGCAGCTTAGCGACGAACACTGAAGCTTTCTTT. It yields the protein CASSLATNTEAFF. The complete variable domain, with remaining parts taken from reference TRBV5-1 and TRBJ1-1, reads KAGVTQTPRYLIKTRGQQVTLSCSPISGHRSVSWYQQTPGQGLQFLFEYFSETQRNKGNFPGRFSGRQFSNSRSEMNVSTLELGDSALYLCASSLATNTEAFFGQGTRLTVV.

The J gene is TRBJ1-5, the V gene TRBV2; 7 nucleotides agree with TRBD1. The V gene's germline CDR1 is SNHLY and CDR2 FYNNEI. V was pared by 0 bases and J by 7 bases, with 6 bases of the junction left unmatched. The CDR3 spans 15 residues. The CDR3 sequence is CASSEAGGGVQPQHF. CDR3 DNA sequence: TGTGCCAGCAGTGAAGCAGGAGGGGGCGTCCAGCCCCAGCATTTT.

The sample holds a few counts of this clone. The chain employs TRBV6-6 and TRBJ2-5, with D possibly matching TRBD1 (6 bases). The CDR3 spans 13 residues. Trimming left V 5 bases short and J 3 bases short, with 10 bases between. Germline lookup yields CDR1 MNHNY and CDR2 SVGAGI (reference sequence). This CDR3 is CASSETGEETQYF. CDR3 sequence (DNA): TGTGCCAGCAGTGAGACAGGAGAAGAGACCCAGTACTTC.

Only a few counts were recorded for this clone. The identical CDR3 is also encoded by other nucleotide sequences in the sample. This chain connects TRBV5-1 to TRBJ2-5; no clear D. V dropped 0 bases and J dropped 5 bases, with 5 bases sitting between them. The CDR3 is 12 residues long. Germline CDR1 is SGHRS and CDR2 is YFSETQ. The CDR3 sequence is CASSLAGETQYF. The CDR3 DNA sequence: TGCGCCAGCAGCTTGGCCGGGGAGACCCAGTACTTC.

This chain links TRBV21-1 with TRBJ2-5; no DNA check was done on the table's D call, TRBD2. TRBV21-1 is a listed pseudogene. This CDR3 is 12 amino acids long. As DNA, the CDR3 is TGTGCCAGCTCCGGGAGGTTGGAGACCCAGTACTTC. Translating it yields CASSGRLETQYF.

This chain's CDR3 is CASSVDVGAYNEQFF. CDR3 nucleotides: TGTGCCAGCAGCGTAGATGTCGGGGCCTACAATGAGCAGTTCTTC. The rearrangement uses TRBV9 and TRBJ2-1, with D maybe TRBD2 (5 bases). The CDR3 contains 15 residues. Germline values: CDR1 SGDLS, CDR2 YYNGEE. V lost 0 bases to trimming and J lost 2 bases, with 9 bases between them.

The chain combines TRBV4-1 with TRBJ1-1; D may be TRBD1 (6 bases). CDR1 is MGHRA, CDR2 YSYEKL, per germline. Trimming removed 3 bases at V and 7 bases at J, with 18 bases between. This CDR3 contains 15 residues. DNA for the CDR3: TGCGCCAGCAGCCACGCAAGAATCCAGGGGCGTGAAGCTTTCTTT. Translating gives CASSHARIQGREAFF.

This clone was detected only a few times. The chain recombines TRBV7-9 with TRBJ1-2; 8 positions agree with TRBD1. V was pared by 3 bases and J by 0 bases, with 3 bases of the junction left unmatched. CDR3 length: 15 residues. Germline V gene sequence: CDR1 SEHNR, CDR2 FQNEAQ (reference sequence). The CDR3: CASSFDRGSNYGYTF. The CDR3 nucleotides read TGTGCCAGCAGCTTTGACAGGGGCTCTAACTATGGCTACACCTTC. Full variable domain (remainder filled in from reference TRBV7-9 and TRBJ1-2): DTGVSQNPRHKITKRGQNVTFRCDPISEHNRLYWYRQTLGQGPEFLTYFQNEAQLEKSRLLSDRFSAERPKGSFSTLEIQRTEQGDSAMYLCASSFDRGSNYGYTFGSGTRLTVV.

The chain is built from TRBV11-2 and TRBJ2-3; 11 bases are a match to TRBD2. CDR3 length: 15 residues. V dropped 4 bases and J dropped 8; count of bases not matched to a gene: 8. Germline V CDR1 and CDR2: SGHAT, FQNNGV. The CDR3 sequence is CASSSRLAGLVTQYF. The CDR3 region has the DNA TGTGCCAGCAGCTCCAGACTAGCGGGATTGGTTACGCAGTATTTT.

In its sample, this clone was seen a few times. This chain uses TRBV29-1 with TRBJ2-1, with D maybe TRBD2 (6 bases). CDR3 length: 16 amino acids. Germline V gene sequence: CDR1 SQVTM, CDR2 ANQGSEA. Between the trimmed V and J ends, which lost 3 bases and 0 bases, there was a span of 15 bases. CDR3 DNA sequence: TGCAGCGTTGAGAGCCGGGGGAGCGTCTCCTACAATGAGCAGTTCTTC. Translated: CSVESRGSVSYNEQFF.

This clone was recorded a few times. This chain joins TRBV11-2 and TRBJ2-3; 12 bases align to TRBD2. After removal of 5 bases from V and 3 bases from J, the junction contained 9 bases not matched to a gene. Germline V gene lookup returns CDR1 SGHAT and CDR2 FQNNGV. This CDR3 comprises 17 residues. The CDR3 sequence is CASSPHVLAGGTDTQYF. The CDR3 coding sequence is TGTGCCAGCAGCCCCCACGTCCTAGCGGGGGGGACAGATACGCAGTATTTT. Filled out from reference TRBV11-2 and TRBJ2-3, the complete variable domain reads EAGVAQSPRYKIIEKRQSVAFWCNPISGHATLYWYQQILGQGPKLLIQFQNNGVVDDSQLPKDRFSAERLKGVDSTLKIQPAKLEDSAVYLCASSPHVLAGGTDTQYFGPGTRLTVL.